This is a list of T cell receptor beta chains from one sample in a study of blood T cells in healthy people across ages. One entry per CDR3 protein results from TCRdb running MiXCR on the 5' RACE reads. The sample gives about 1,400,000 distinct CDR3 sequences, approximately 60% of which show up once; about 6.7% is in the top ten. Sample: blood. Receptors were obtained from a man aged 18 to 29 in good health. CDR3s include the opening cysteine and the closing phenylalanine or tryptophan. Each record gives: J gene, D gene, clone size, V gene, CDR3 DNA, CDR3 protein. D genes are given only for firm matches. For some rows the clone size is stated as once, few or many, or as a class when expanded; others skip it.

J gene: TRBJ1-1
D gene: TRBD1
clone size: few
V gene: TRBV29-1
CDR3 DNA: TGCAGCGCCGGGGACAGGGTGAACACTGAAGCTTTCTTT
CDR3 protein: CSAGDRVNTEAFF

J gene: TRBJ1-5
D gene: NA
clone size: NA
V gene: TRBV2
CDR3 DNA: TGTGCCAGCAGCATCTATCAGGGAGGCAATCAGCCCCAGCATTTT
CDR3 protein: CASSIYQGGNQPQHF

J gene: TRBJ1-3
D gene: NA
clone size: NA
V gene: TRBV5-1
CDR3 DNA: TGCGCCAGCAGATACAGCGGAGGACGGGCCTCTGGAAACACCATATATTTT
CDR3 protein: CASRYSGGRASGNTIYF

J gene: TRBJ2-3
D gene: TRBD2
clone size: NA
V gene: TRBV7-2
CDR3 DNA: TGTGCCAGCAGCTTAGTTGGGGGGACTAGCGGCACAGATACGCAGTATTTT
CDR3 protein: CASSLVGGTSGTDTQYF

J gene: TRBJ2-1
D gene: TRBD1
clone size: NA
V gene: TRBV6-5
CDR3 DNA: TGTGCCAGCAGTTTTCCCGGACAGGCCTCGTTCTTC
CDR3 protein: CASSFPGQASFF

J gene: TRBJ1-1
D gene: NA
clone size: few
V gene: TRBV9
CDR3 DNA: TGTGCCAGCAGCGCAACTCCCCTAGCTGAAGCTTTCTTT
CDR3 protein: CASSATPLAEAFF

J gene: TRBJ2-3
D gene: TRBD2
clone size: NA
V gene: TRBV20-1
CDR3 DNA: TGCAGTGCTAGAGGGACTAGCGGCTACACAGATACGCAGTATTTT
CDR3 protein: CSARGTSGYTDTQYF

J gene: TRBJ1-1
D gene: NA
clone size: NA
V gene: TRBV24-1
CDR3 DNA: TGTGCCACCAGGGACAGCAACACTGAAGCTTTCTTT
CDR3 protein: CATRDSNTEAFF

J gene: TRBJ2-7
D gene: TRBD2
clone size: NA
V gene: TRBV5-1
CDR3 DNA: TGCGCCAGCAGCGAGGGACTAGTGGAGTACTTC
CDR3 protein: CASSEGLVEYF

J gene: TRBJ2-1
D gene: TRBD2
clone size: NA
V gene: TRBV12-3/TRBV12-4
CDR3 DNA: TGTGCCAGCCCTAGCGGGAGCTACAATGAGCAGTTCTTC
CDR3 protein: CASPSGSYNEQFF

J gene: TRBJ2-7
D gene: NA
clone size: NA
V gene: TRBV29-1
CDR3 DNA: TGCAGCGTTGAAACCAGGAGGAGCGAGCAGTACTTC
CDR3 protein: CSVETRRSEQYF

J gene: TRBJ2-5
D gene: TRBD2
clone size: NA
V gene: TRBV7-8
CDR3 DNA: TGTGCCAGCAGCGAACTAGCGGGAGTTGAAGAGACCCAGTACTTC
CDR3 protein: CASSELAGVEETQYF

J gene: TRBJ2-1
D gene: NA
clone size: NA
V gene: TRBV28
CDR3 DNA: TGTGCCAGCAGTTTTTTTCAGGGTGGAAATGAGCAGTTCTTC
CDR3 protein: CASSFFQGGNEQFF

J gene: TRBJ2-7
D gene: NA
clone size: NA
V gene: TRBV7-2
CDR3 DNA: TGTGCCAGCAGCTTACGAGGACAGACCCAGGAGCAGTACTTC
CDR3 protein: CASSLRGQTQEQYF

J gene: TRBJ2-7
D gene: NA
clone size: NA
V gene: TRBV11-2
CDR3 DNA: TGTGCCAGCATTACCAGGGACACGGGGTACGAGCAGTACTTC
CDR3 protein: CASITRDTGYEQYF

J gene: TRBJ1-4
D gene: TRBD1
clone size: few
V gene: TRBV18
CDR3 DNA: TGTGCCAGCTCACCAAACAGGGGGCGCACAGGTGAAAAACTGTTTTTT
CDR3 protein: CASSPNRGRTGEKLFF

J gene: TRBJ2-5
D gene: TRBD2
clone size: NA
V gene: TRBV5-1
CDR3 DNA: TGCGCCAGCAGCTTGGTTCCTAGCGGGATGGCGGAGACCCAGTACTTC
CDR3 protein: CASSLVPSGMAETQYF

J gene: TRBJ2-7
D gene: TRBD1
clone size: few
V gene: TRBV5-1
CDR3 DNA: TGCGCCAGCAGCTGGGGGACAGGGACTGACGAGCAGTACTTC
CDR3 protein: CASSWGTGTDEQYF

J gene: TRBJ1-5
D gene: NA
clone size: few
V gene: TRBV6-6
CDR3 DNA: TGTGCCAGCAGTTACCCTGACAGCTCACTCAATCAGCCCCAGCATTTT
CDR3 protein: CASSYPDSSLNQPQHF

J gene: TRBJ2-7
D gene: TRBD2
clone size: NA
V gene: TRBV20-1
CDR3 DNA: TGCAGTGCGGAGCCTAGCGGTCTCTACGAGCAGTACTTC
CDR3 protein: CSAEPSGLYEQYF

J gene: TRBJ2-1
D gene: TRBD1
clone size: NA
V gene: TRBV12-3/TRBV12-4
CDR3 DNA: TGTGCCAGCAGTCCCCCTCGGGACAGGGTTCTTTTAACGCAGTTCTTC
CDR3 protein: CASSPPRDRVLLTQFF

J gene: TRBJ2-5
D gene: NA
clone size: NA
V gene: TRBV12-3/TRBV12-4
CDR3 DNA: TGTGCCAGCAGTGTCCGAACTAGTTGGTTCCCCCAAGAGACCCAGTACTTC
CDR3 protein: CASSVRTSWFPQETQYF

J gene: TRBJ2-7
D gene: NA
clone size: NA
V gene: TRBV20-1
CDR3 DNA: TGCAGTGCTGACCAGACAGGGAGGTACGAGCAGTACTTC
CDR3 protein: CSADQTGRYEQYF

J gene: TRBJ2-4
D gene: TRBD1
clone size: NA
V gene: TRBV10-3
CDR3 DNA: TGTGCCATCAGCTCGACAGGGAACGGGCAGTACTTC
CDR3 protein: CAISSTGNGQYF

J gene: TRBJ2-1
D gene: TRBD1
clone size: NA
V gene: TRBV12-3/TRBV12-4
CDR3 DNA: TGTGCCAGCGTGGGACAGCCGACCTACAATGAGCAGTTCTTC
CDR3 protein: CASVGQPTYNEQFF

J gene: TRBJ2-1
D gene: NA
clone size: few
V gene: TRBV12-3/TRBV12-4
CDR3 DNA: TGTGCCAGTAGTACGGGACTTTACAATGAGCAGTTCTTC
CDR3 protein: CASSTGLYNEQFF

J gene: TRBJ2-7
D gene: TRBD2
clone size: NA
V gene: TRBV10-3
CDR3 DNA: TGTGCCATCAGTGGGGGAGGGGACGAGCAGTACTTC
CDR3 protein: CAISGGGDEQYF

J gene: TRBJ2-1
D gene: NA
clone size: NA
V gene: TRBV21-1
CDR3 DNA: TGTGCCAGCACCTCCCGGACTAGCGGGAGAAGTTACAATGAGCAGTTCTTC
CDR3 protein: CASTSRTSGRSYNEQFF

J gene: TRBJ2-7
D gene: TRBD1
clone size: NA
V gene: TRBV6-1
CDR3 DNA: TGTGCCAGCAGTGTTGTGACAGGGGTATACGAGCAGTACTTC
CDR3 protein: CASSVVTGVYEQYF

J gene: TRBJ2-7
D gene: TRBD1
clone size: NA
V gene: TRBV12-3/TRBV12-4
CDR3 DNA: TGTGCCAGCAGCGGGACAGGGACTTCCTACGAGCAGTACTTC
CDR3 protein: CASSGTGTSYEQYF

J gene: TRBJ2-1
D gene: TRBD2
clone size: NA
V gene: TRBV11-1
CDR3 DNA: TGTGCCAGCAGCTTACCGGGAGGGCCTTTTGAGCAGTTCTTC
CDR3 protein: CASSLPGGPFEQFF

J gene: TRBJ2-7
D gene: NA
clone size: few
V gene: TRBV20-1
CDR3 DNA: TGCAGTGCTAGTTTTTTTTCGAGCGGATCCTACGAGCAGTACTTC
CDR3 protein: CSASFFSSGSYEQYF

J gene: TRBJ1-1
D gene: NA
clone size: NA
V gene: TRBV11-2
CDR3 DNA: TGTGCCAGCACGCCAATGGGTTTGAACACTGAAGCTTTCTTT
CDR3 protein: CASTPMGLNTEAFF

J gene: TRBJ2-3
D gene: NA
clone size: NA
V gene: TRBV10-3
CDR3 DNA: TGTGCCATCAGTGAGTCGAAAATAGGGGGCACAGATACGCAGTATTTT
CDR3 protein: CAISESKIGGTDTQYF

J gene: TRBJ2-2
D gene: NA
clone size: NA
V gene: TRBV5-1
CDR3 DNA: TGCGCCAGCAGCCTAGACAGGCCTGACACCGGGGAGCTGTTTTTT
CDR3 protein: CASSLDRPDTGELFF

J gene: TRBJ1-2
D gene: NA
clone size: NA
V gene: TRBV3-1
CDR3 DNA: TGTGCCAGCAGCCAACTAAATGGCTACACCTTC
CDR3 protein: CASSQLNGYTF

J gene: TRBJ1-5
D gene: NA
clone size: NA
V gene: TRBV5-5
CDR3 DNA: TGTGCCAGCAGCTGGGGGGACGGGGGTTTTCAGCCCCAGCATTTT
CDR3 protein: CASSWGDGGFQPQHF

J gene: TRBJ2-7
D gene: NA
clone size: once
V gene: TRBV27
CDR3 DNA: TGTGCCAGCAGTTTAATAGGCGGAAGCTCCTACGAGCAGTACTTC
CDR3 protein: CASSLIGGSSYEQYF

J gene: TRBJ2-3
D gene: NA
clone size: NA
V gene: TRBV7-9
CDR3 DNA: TGTGCCAGCAGCTTAGCCCACCCGACGGGCATTCACACAGATACGCAGTATTTT
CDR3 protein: CASSLAHPTGIHTDTQYF

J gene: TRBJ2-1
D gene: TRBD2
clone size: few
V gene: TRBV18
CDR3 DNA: TGTGCCAGCTCACCACCCCTAGCGGGGGATGAGCAGTTCTTC
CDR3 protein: CASSPPLAGDEQFF

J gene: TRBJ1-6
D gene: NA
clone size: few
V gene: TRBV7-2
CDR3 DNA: TGTGCCAGCAGGGGAGGAGGGGGCTCCTATAATTCACCCCTCCACTTT
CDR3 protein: CASRGGGGSYNSPLHF

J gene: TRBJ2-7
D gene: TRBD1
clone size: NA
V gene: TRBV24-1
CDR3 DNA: TGTGCCACCAGTGGGGACAGGCGAACGGGTGAGCAGTACTTC
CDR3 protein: CATSGDRRTGEQYF

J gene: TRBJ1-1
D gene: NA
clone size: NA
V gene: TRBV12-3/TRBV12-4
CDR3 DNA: TGTGCCAGCACTCAGTATTACACTGAAGCTTTCTTT
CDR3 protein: CASTQYYTEAFF

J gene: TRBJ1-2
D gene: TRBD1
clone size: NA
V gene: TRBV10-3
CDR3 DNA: TGTGCCATCAGCGCAGACAGGGGAGATTATGGCTACACCTTC
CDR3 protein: CAISADRGDYGYTF

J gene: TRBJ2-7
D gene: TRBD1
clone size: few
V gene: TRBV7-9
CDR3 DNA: TGTGCCAGCAGCTCCGACAGGGAGTCCTACGAGCAGTACTTC
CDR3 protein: CASSSDRESYEQYF

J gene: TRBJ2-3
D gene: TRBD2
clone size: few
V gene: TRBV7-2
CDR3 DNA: TGTGCCAGCAGCCTAGATATAGCGGGGGGGTACACAGATACGCAGTATTTT
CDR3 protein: CASSLDIAGGYTDTQYF

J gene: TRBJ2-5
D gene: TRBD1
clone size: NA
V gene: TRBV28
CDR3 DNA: TGTGCCAGCAGTCCGTCCGGACAGGGTCAAGAGACCCAGTACTTC
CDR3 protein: CASSPSGQGQETQYF

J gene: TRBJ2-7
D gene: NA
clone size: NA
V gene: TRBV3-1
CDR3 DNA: TGTGCCAGCAGCCAACCCCAGGGGACAAAGTACTTC
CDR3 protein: CASSQPQGTKYF

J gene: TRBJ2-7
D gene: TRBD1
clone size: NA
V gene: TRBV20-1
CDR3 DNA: TGCAGTGCTAGAGGGACAGGGGCTGCCTACGAGCAGTACTTC
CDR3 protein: CSARGTGAAYEQYF

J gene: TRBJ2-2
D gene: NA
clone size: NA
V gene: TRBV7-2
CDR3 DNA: TGTGCCAGCCGGGGTGCGGGAAGTTTCAAGGAGCTGTTTTTT
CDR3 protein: CASRGAGSFKELFF

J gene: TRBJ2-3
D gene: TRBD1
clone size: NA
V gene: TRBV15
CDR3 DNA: TGTGCCACCAGCAGGCGCTCGGGACAGGGGGCAGGAGATACGCGGTATTTT
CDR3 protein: CATSRRSGQGAGDTRYF